A selection of T cell receptor beta chains follows, all from one sample in a study of shared clonotypes between healthy human individuals. Here immunoSEQ multiplex PCR was the method, and the copy in TCRdb shows in-frame clones only, minus some. Among about 2.2 million clones listed, roughly 93% were seen once. The sequenced sample was naive CD8+ T cells from PBMCs. Source of these receptors: a man aged 18 to 29 in good health. Some clones in this sample may be carry-over from other donors' samples. Both conserved end residues are part of each CDR3. The order of the fields is V gene, clone size, D gene, J gene, CDR3 protein, CDR3 DNA. The D gene is left open where the match is weak. Not every row has a clone size; where given, it reads once, few, many or a size class.

TRBV9	NA	TRBD2	TRBJ2-7	CASSVGTTPLEQYF	TGTGCCAGCAGCGTGGGGACTACACCTCTCGAGCAGTACTTC
TRBV27	NA	NA	TRBJ2-7	CASSGTPLYEQYF	TGTGCCAGCAGCGGCACTCCGCTCTACGAGCAGTACTTC
TRBV5-1	NA	NA	TRBJ1-2	CASSTSPGTETSYTF	TGCGCCAGCAGCACTTCTCCCGGGACTGAAACCAGCTACACCTTC
TRBV4-1	NA	NA	TRBJ2-7	CASSQDPRSRVEQYF	TGCGCCAGCAGCCAAGATCCTAGATCGAGGGTTGAGCAGTACTTC
TRBV27	NA	TRBD1	TRBJ2-3	CASSPSTGDHTDTQYF	TGTGCCAGCAGCCCTTCGACAGGGGACCACACAGATACGCAGTATTTT
TRBV7-2	NA	NA	TRBJ2-7	CASSGRDSNLSEQYF	TGTGCCAGCAGCGGCCGGGACTCGAATTTGTCCGAGCAGTACTTC
TRBV4-1	NA	TRBD2	TRBJ2-7	CASSRLAGGTWEQYF	TGCGCCAGCAGCCGATTAGCGGGAGGGACTTGGGAGCAGTACTTC
TRBV5-4	NA	NA	TRBJ2-1	CASSLAYASSYNEQFF	TGTGCCAGCAGCTTGGCGTACGCCAGCTCCTACAATGAGCAGTTCTTC
TRBV6-6	NA	TRBD2	TRBJ2-7	CATIAGSYEQYF	TGTGCCACAATAGCGGGGAGCTACGAGCAGTACTTC
TRBV10-3	NA	TRBD1	TRBJ1-5	CAISGTGGNQPQHF	TGTGCCATCAGCGGGACAGGGGGCAATCAGCCCCAGCATTTT
TRBV27	NA	NA	TRBJ2-2	CASSLADRHANTGELFF	TGTGCCAGCAGTTTGGCCGACAGACACGCGAACACCGGGGAGCTGTTTTTT
TRBV9	once	TRBD2	TRBJ2-5	CASSGSGSGETQYF	TGTGCCAGCAGCGGTAGCGGGAGCGGAGAGACCCAGTACTTC
TRBV4-1	NA	NA	TRBJ1-5	CASSQDKGWGQPQHF	TGCGCCAGCAGCCAAGATAAGGGGTGGGGTCAGCCCCAGCATTTT
TRBV12-5	NA	TRBD1	TRBJ2-7	CASGLYDRGHEQYF	TGTGCTAGTGGTTTGTATGACAGGGGCCACGAGCAGTACTTC
TRBV2	NA	TRBD1	TRBJ2-3	CASTNPQGATDTQYF	TGTGCCAGCACGAACCCACAGGGGGCGACAGATACGCAGTATTTT
TRBV4-2	NA	TRBD2	TRBJ2-1	CASSHRTRLRAGANNEQFF	TGTGCCAGCAGCCACCGAACCCGCCTACGGGCGGGAGCGAACAATGAGCAGTTCTTC
TRBV27	once	NA	TRBJ1-5	CASSSIPNQPQHF	TGTGCCAGCAGTTCCATCCCTAATCAGCCCCAGCATTTT
TRBV27	once	TRBD2	TRBJ2-7	CASSLAAAGVTEQYF	TGTGCCAGCAGTTTAGCAGCGGCGGGAGTAACCGAGCAGTACTTC
TRBV7-2	few	NA	TRBJ2-3	CASSPNVDTQYF	TGTGCCAGCAGCCCCAACGTAGATACGCAGTATTTT
TRBV7-9	once	NA	TRBJ1-1	CASSGGMNTEAFF	TGTGCCAGCAGCGGGGGCATGAACACTGAAGCTTTCTTT
TRBV28	NA	TRBD1	TRBJ2-7	CASSPGTGVYEQYF	TGTGCCAGCAGTCCCGGGACAGGGGTCTACGAGCAGTACTTC
TRBV9	NA	TRBD2	TRBJ2-2	CASSVPGGAGGSDANTGELFF	TGTGCCAGCAGCGTCCCGGGAGGAGCGGGAGGCTCGGATGCGAACACCGGGGAGCTGTTTTTT
TRBV28	NA	TRBD1	TRBJ2-4	CASSQTGTKNIQYF	TGTGCCAGCAGCCAGACAGGGACCAAAAACATTCAGTACTTC
TRBV9	NA	NA	TRBJ2-2	CASSGPWTENTGELFF	TGTGCCAGCAGCGGACCTTGGACCGAGAACACCGGGGAGCTGTTTTTT
TRBV28	NA	NA	TRBJ2-7	CASSLQGGTYEQYF	TGTGCCAGCAGTTTACAGGGGGGCACCTACGAGCAGTACTTC
TRBV15	NA	NA	TRBJ2-7	CATSRGGESYEQYF	TGTGCCACCAGCAGAGGAGGGGAATCCTACGAGCAGTACTTC
TRBV27	NA	NA	TRBJ2-7	CASSLTLAGPAYEQYF	TGTGCCAGCAGTTTAACCCTCGCGGGGCCGGCCTACGAGCAGTACTTC
TRBV6-9	NA	NA	TRBJ2-2	CAVSGRIGQIPNTGELFF	TGTGCCGTATCCGGCCGAATTGGACAGATCCCGAACACCGGGGAGCTGTTTTTT
TRBV27	NA	TRBD1	TRBJ2-7	CASSYGQALSYEQYF	TGTGCCAGCAGTTATGGACAGGCCCTCTCCTACGAGCAGTACTTC
TRBV9	NA	NA	TRBJ1-4	CASSVGDSSEEKLFF	TGTGCCAGCAGCGTAGGCGACTCCTCTGAAGAAAAACTGTTTTTT
TRBV5-1	NA	NA	TRBJ2-3	CASRTGTVSTDTQYF	TGCGCCAGCAGAACCGGGACGGTGAGCACAGATACGCAGTATTTT
TRBV28	NA	NA	TRBJ1-4	CASSFMVGGEGNEKLFF	TGTGCCAGCAGTTTTATGGTCGGGGGCGAGGGAAATGAAAAACTGTTTTTT
TRBV9	NA	TRBD2	TRBJ2-3	CASSVARRGVDTQYF	TGTGCCAGCAGCGTAGCTAGGCGGGGGGTAGATACGCAGTATTTT
TRBV25-1	NA	NA	TRBJ1-2	CASSESGTGWDGYTF	TGTGCCAGCAGTGAATCGGGGACCGGGTGGGATGGCTACACCTTC
TRBV27	NA	TRBD1	TRBJ2-1	CASSKQGGSDEQFF	TGTGCCAGCAGCAAACAGGGGGGATCTGATGAGCAGTTCTTC
TRBV27	once	NA	TRBJ2-3	CASTGGASGTDTQYF	TGTGCCAGCACTGGCGGGGCTAGCGGCACAGATACGCAGTATTTT
TRBV27	NA	TRBD1	TRBJ2-1	CASSTGGSYNEQFF	TGTGCCAGCAGTACAGGGGGCTCCTACAATGAGCAGTTCTTC
TRBV19	NA	NA	TRBJ2-3	CASSIAQKDTQYF	TGTGCCAGTAGTATAGCACAAAAAGATACGCAGTATTTT
TRBV7-2	NA	TRBD2	TRBJ2-5	CASSKRLAGGLQETQYF	TGTGCCAGCAGCAAGAGACTAGCGGGAGGGTTACAAGAGACCCAGTACTTC
TRBV7-9	NA	TRBD2	TRBJ2-1	CASSPPGGKGNEQFF	TGTGCCAGCAGCCCCCCCGGGGGGAAAGGTAATGAGCAGTTCTTC
TRBV7-6	NA	NA	TRBJ2-7	CASSLVGGELNYEQYF	TGTGCCAGCAGCTTAGTTGGCGGGGAGTTAAACTACGAGCAGTACTTC
TRBV27	NA	NA	TRBJ2-1	CASSPLFVNEQFF	TGTGCCAGCAGTCCTTTATTCGTCAATGAGCAGTTCTTC
TRBV11-2	NA	NA	TRBJ2-3	CASSPRRVGWEDSDTQYF	TGTGCCAGCAGTCCCAGGAGGGTGGGGTGGGAGGACTCAGATACGCAGTATTTT
TRBV28	NA	NA	TRBJ1-1	CASSSPAEAFF	TGTGCCAGCAGTTCCCCAGCAGAAGCTTTCTTT
TRBV7-6	once	TRBD1	TRBJ2-7	CASSLAGRGHEQYF	TGTGCCAGCAGCTTAGCGGGCAGGGGGCACGAGCAGTACTTC
TRBV18	NA	NA	TRBJ1-4	CASSPRTVDIEKLFF	TGTGCCAGCTCACCAAGGACGGTTGATATTGAAAAACTGTTTTTT
TRBV30	once	TRBD1	TRBJ2-7	CAWRAGTGSFYEQYF	TGTGCCTGGAGGGCTGGGACAGGGTCCTTCTACGAGCAGTACTTC